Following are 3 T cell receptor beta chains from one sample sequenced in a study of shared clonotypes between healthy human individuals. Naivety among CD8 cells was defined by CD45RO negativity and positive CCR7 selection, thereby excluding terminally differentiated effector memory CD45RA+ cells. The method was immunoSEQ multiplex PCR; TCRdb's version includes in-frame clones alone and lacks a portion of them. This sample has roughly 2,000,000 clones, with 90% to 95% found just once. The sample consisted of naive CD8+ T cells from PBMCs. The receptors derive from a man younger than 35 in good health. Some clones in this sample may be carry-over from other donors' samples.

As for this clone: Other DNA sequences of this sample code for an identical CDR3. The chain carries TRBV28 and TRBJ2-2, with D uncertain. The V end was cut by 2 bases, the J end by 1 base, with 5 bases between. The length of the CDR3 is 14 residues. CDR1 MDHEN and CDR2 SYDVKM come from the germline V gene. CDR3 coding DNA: TGTGCCAGCAGTTTAACGGGGAACACCGGGGAGCTGTTTTTT. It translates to CASSLTGNTGELFF.

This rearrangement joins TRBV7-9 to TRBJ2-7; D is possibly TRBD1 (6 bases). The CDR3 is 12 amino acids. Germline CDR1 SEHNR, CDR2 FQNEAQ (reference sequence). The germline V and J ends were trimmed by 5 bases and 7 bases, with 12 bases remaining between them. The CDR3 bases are TGTGCCAGCAGCACACAGGGAAAAGAGCAGTACTTC. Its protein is CASSTQGKEQYF.

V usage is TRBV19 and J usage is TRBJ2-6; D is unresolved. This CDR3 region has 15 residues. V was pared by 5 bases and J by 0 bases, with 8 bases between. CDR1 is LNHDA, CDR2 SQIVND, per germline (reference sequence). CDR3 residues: CASSASNSGANVLTF. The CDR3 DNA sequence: TGTGCCAGTAGTGCCTCGAACTCTGGGGCCAACGTCCTGACTTTC.